The text below deals with one TCR beta chain. Its matching antigen is unknown. At the DNA level, this CDR3 is encoded by other sequences in the same sample as well. Method: immunoSEQ multiplex PCR; TCRdb's copy keeps in-frame clones and lacks some. The table includes about 120,000 clones, just over 90% detected once. The data were taken from a study of T cell responses to AZD1222 COVID-19 vaccine. Study results and limitations: Every sample of the repertoires postdated the peak T cell response.

V lost 3 bases and J 3 bases, leaving 4 bases between the germline ends. CDR1 and CDR2 from the germline V gene are SGHNT and YENEEA. The CDR3 runs to 12 residues. This material consisted of peripheral blood, taken 28 days after the second AZD1222 dose. The origin of this receptor is an adult who received the AZD1222 COVID-19 vaccine. The V call is TRBV11-3, the J call TRBJ2-3, with D uncertain. The chain's CDR3 is CASSFNTDTQYF. CDR3 DNA: TGTGCCAGCAGCTTCAATACAGATACGCAGTATTTT.